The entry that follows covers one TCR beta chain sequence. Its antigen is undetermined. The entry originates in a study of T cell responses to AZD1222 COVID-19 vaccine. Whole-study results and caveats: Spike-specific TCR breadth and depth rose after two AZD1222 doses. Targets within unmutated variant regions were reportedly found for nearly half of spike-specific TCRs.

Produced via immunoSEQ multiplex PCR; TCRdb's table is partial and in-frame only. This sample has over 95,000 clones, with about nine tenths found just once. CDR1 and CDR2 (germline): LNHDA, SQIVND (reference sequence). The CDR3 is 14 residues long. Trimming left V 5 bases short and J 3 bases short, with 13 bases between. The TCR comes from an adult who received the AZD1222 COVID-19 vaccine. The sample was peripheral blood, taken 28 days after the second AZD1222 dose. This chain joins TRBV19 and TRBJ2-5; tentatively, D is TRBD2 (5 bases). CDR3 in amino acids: CASSLTGIEETQYF. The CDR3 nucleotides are TGTGCCAGTAGTTTGACGGGGATAGAAGAGACCCAGTACTTC.